Reported below is one T cell receptor (beta chain). Its specificity is not known. This CDR3 spans 14 amino acids. Germline lookup yields CDR1 SSHAT and CDR2 FNYEAQ (reference sequence). Trimming removed 5 bases at V and 0 bases at J, with 7 bases between. Treatment meaning: approximately nine-day PBMC culture with coronavirus spike peptide pools or control peptides (ViraFEST assay). Roughly 2.1 million PBMCs went into each well for culture with roughly 10 IU/ml IL-2 and around 10 ug/ml peptide pools. This sample was taken from a study of vaccination and CD4 T cells after COVID-19. Once obtained from cultured CD4+ T cells, the DNA was sequenced using the Oncomine TCR Beta short-read assay. TCRdb fed the PCR reads into MiXCR, producing one record per CDR3 protein. The sample has about 14,000 distinct CDR3 sequences; roughly 50% are singletons.

This TCR came from a human donor who had recovered from COVID-19. The chain carries TRBV7-7 and TRBJ2-2; unclear D gene. Input material: CD4+ T cells from blood, cultured in vitro. DNA of the CDR3: TGTGCCAGCAGCCGGGTCGCGAACACCGGGGAGCTGTTTTTT. It yields the protein CASSRVANTGELFF.